The entry below describes one T cell receptor beta chain. The record originates from a study of blood T cell repertoires in COVID-19. Assay used: immunoSEQ multiplex PCR; TCRdb lists only in-frame clones, some missing. The sample has approximately 480,000 clones, 89% seen once; the top ten hold roughly 0.9%. CDR1 MNHEY and CDR2 SVGAGI come from the germline V gene. V was pared by 6 bases and J by 2 bases, with 7 bases of the junction left unmatched. This CDR3 spans 15 amino acids. The sample comprised peripheral blood. The sequence derives from a man aged 18 to 29 with COVID-19, enrolled during active disease. The gene calls are TRBV6-5 and TRBJ2-3, with 8 bases identical to TRBD1. The CDR3 nucleotides read TGTGCCAGCAGGGCAGACAGGGGTACCACAGATACGCAGTATTTT. Translation: CASRADRGTTDTQYF.